The 20 T cell receptor beta chains listed next were all sequenced from one sample in a study of blood T cell repertoires in COVID-19. Sequencing used immunoSEQ multiplex PCR; TCRdb keeps in-frame clones, though not all of them. The sample has some 170,000 clones; around 81% are singletons. Material for sequencing was peripheral blood. The receptors were gathered from a man aged 60-69 years with active or convalescent COVID-19.

The V and J genes are TRBV19 and TRBJ1-1; D possibly corresponds to TRBD1 (6 bases). The CDR3 has 16 amino acids. V lost 7 bases to trimming and J lost 1 base, with 19 bases between them. CDR1 LNHDA and CDR2 SQIVND come from the germline V gene (reference sequence). CDR3 residues: CASILGFGTQNTEAFF. Here the CDR3 DNA reads TGTGCCAGTATACTCGGGTTTGGGACACAGAACACTGAAGCTTTCTTT.

This clone occurred a few times. Other DNA variants within this sample encode the same CDR3. The CDR3 reads CASSVGTVQETQYF. The CDR3 DNA sequence: TGTGCCAGCAGCGTAGGCACAGTCCAAGAGACCCAGTACTTC. The V call is TRBV9, the J call TRBJ2-5; D unresolved. V was cut by 0 bases and J by 1 base, with 7 bases left in between. CDR1 is SGDLS, CDR2 YYNGEE, per germline. CDR3 length equals 14 residues.

The chain has TRBV15 and TRBJ1-1; perhaps TRBD1 as D (6 bases). CDR1 LNHNV and CDR2 YYDKDF come from the germline V gene (reference sequence). CDR3 size: 15 residues. The V end was cut by 2 bases, the J end by 3 bases, with 13 bases between. The DNA of the CDR3 is TGTGCCACCAGCAGACCATCGACAGGAGACACTGAAGCTTTCTTT. It specifies CATSRPSTGDTEAFF.

This sequence joins TRBV29-1 and TRBJ2-1; TRBD2 agrees at 7 bases. V shed 7 bases and J 1 base; nucleotides not matched to a gene: 10. The CDR3 has 15 amino acids. Germline V gene data show CDR1 as SQVTM and CDR2 as ANQGSEA. CDR3 sequence: CSAAGLAESYNEQFF. Written as DNA, the CDR3 is TGCAGCGCCGCGGGCCTAGCGGAGTCCTACAATGAGCAGTTCTTC.

The CDR3 protein is CASTWGGSGSDYNEQFF. Here the CDR3 DNA reads TGTGCCAGCACCTGGGGGGGCAGCGGGAGTGACTACAATGAGCAGTTCTTC. V usage is TRBV7-2 and J usage is TRBJ2-1, with 8 bases fitting TRBD2. CDR1 is SGHTA and CDR2 is FQGNSA in the germline V gene. CDR3 length equals 17 residues. V was pared by 7 bases and J by 3 bases, with 14 bases of the junction left unmatched. The entire variable domain, with the rest obtained from reference TRBV7-2 and TRBJ2-1, is as follows: GAGVSQSPSNKVTEKGKDVELRCDPISGHTALYWYRQSLGQGLEFLIYFQGNSAPDKSGLPSDRFSAERTGGSVSTLTIQRTQQEDSAVYLCASTWGGSGSDYNEQFFGPGTRLTVL.

The rearrangement uses TRBV6-5 and TRBJ1-1; D remains ambiguous. The germline V gene encodes CDR1 MNHEY and CDR2 SVGAGI. The CDR3 runs to 15 residues. The V gene lost 6 bases and the J gene lost 7 bases, with 21 bases spanning the gap. CDR3 sequence: CASSHGSGPSGEAFF. The CDR3 bases are TGTGCCAGCAGCCACGGGAGCGGGCCCTCGGGTGAAGCTTTCTTT.

This clone was counted a single time. CDR3: CASSSAAQETQYF. CDR3 bases: TGTGCCAGTAGTTCGGCGGCCCAAGAGACCCAGTACTTC. The V call is TRBV19, the J call TRBJ2-5; D is unclear. CDR1 LNHDA and CDR2 SQIVND come from the germline V gene (reference sequence). This CDR3 comprises 13 residues. The germline V and J ends were trimmed by 5 bases and 1 base, with 8 bases remaining between them.

The chain combines TRBV5-6 with TRBJ1-2; D not resolved. V was shortened by 4 bases and J by 0 bases, with 10 bases between the two germline ends. The germline V gene encodes CDR1 SGHDT and CDR2 YYEEEE. This CDR3 is 14 amino acids long. Here the CDR3 DNA reads TGTGCCAGCAGCGTCGGCGGGGCTAACTATGGCTACACCTTC. It is translated as CASSVGGANYGYTF.

This chain uses TRBV12-5 with TRBJ2-1, with TRBD2 identical over 10 bases. Looked up from germline, CDR1 is LGHNT and CDR2 is FRNRAP. The CDR3 consists of 11 residues. Trimming removed 5 bases from V and 11 bases from J; junction bases left unmatched: 0. The CDR3 coding sequence is TGTGCTAGTGGTACTAGCGGGAAGCAGTTCTTC. Amino acids: CASGTSGKQFF.

The chain combines TRBV18 with TRBJ1-2, with TRBD1 identical over 7 bases. J lost 4 bases, V lost 2 bases, and 7 bases had no gene match. Germline CDR1 reads KGHSH; CDR2 reads LQKENI. This CDR3 is 15 amino acids long. The CDR3 reads CASSPEQGFRYGYTF. In DNA form, the CDR3 reads TGTGCCAGCTCACCAGAACAGGGGTTCCGCTATGGCTACACCTTC.

This clone was picked up a small number of times. The rearrangement links TRBV7-9 to TRBJ1-1; D gene unclear. Looked up from germline, CDR1 is SEHNR and CDR2 is FQNEAQ (reference sequence). Trimming shortened V by 2 bases and J by 2 bases, and 9 bases separated the two germline ends. CDR3 length equals 14 residues. CDR3 in DNA: TGTGCCAGCAGCTTAACAGCACTTAACACTGAAGCTTTCTTT. As protein: CASSLTALNTEAFF.

V is TRBV28 and J is TRBJ1-4; 7 nucleotides agree with TRBD1. Per the germline V gene, CDR1 is MDHEN and CDR2 is SYDVKM. V was pared by 8 bases and J by 8 bases, with 8 bases of the junction left unmatched. The CDR3 is 13 residues long. CDR3 amino acids: CASSQGVSEKLFF. The CDR3 nucleotides are TGTGCCAGCTCGCAGGGGGTCTCCGAAAAACTGTTTTTT.

The V gene is TRBV27, the J gene TRBJ2-2; 8 bases agree with TRBD1. Germline assignment: CDR1 MNHEY and CDR2 SMNVEV (reference sequence). V trimming: 4 bases; J trimming: 2 bases; junction bases outside the gene matches: 6. CDR3 length: 16 residues. As DNA, the CDR3 is TGTGCCAGCAGTTCGCCAGGGGGCGGTAACACCGGGGAGCTGTTTTTT. Its translation: CASSSPGGGNTGELFF.

J is TRBJ2-5 and V is TRBV28, with 9 bases fitting TRBD2. J lost 1 base, V lost 4 bases, and 10 bases had no gene match. The germline V gene has CDR1 MDHEN and CDR2 SYDVKM. The CDR3 has 17 residues. The CDR3 bases are TGTGCCAGCAGTTCCCCAATGGGGCGGGGGGGCCAAGAGACCCAGTACTTC. Protein product: CASSSPMGRGGQETQYF.

This clone was found once. This rearrangement joins TRBV12-3 or TRBV12-4 to TRBJ2-7; D call uncertain. Trimming removed 2 bases from V and 3 bases from J, with 5 bases in between. The CDR3 is 12 amino acids. Here the CDR3 DNA reads TGTGCCAGCAGTTTATTCAGCTACGAGCAGTACTTC. It specifies CASSLFSYEQYF.

This sequence joins TRBV5-1 and TRBJ2-3; D is unclear. The germline V gene encodes CDR1 SGHRS and CDR2 YFSETQ. Trimming shortened V by 3 bases and J by 4 bases, and 6 bases separated the two germline ends. This CDR3 comprises 12 residues. This chain's CDR3 is CASSSRSDTQYF. CDR3 sequence (DNA): TGCGCCAGCAGCTCTCGGTCAGATACGCAGTATTTT.

V usage is TRBV6-5 and J usage is TRBJ2-1; 9 bases agree with TRBD2. Germline CDR1 is MNHEY and CDR2 is SVGAGI. V lost 0 bases and J lost 8; bases outside the gene matches: 8. The CDR3 is 16 amino acids. The CDR3 region is CASSYSSQAGGDEQFF. The CDR3 nucleotides read TGTGCCAGCAGTTACTCGTCACAAGCGGGGGGTGATGAGCAGTTCTTC.

The chain couples TRBV5-1 to TRBJ1-6; tentative D call: TRBD1 (5 bases). Germline CDR1 is SGHRS and CDR2 is YFSETQ. The CDR3 runs 15 residues. The germline V and J ends were trimmed by 4 bases and 6 bases, with 14 bases remaining between them. The CDR3 here is CASSTGRASNSPLHF. The CDR3 DNA reads TGCGCCAGCAGCACCGGCAGGGCTAGTAATTCACCCCTCCACTTT. Drawing the rest from reference TRBV5-1 and TRBJ1-6, the complete variable domain is KAGVTQTPRYLIKTRGQQVTLSCSPISGHRSVSWYQQTPGQGLQFLFEYFSETQRNKGNFPGRFSGRQFSNSRSEMNVSTLELGDSALYLCASSTGRASNSPLHFGNGTRLTVT.

DNA for the CDR3: TGTGCCAGCAGCCCGGACGCACGGACAATTCAAGAGACCCAGTACTTC. It codes for CASSPDARTIQETQYF. This chain joins TRBV7-7 and TRBJ2-5; a weak D match, TRBD1 (5 bases). Looked up from germline, CDR1 is SSHAT and CDR2 is FNYEAQ (reference sequence). Trimming took off 5 bases at V and 2 bases at J, with 18 bases between the two ends. The CDR3 sequence is 16 residues long. Together with reference TRBV7-7 and TRBJ2-5, the CDR3 gives the full variable domain: GAGVSQSPRYKVTKRGQDVTLRCDPISSHATLYWYQQALGQGPEFLTYFNYEAQPDKSGLPSDRFSAERPEGSISTLTIQRTEQRDSAMYRCASSPDARTIQETQYFGPGTRLLVL.

V is TRBV5-4 and J is TRBJ1-2, with D unresolved. The ends were cut back, 4 bases at V and 5 bases at J, with 9 bases in the middle. This CDR3 spans 12 amino acids. Germline CDR1 reads SGHNT; CDR2 reads YYREEE (reference sequence). Here the CDR3 DNA reads TGTGCCAGCAGCGTAAACAGTTATGGCTACACCTTC. Amino acids: CASSVNSYGYTF.